The clone carrying this T cell receptor beta chain was counted once. The antigen remains unidentified. Extractions gave at least 5 micrograms of total RNA per sample. These data originate in a study of blood T cells in healthy people across ages. Whole-study findings and limits: A conclusive naive versus antigen-experienced comparison was prevented by the unsorted PBMCs. Shifts in expanded clonotypes may have been confounded by donor CMV status, which was unknown.

CDR1 MNHEY and CDR2 SVGAGI come from the germline V gene. Trimming stripped 8 bases from V and 3 bases from J, with 14 bases between. The CDR3 has 13 residues. A second roughly 6 to 11 cycle PCR used barcoded and J-beta primers. Tags on each cDNA molecule came from a template-switch adaptor with 12 random nucleotides. TCRdb used MiXCR to reprocess the 5' RACE reads, holding one entry per CDR3 protein. This table holds hundreds of thousands of distinct CDR3 sequences, roughly 53% found once. This TCR was recovered from an elderly man in good health. The chain couples TRBV6-5 to TRBJ2-7; TRBD2 might be the D (6 bases). Material: blood. The CDR3 sequence: CASRGTFLYEQYF. The CDR3 DNA sequence: TGTGCCAGCCGCGGGACTTTCCTCTACGAGCAGTACTTC.